This TCR beta chain was found in a study of cytomegalovirus exposure and HLA in healthy donors. Notes on the study in general: Follow-up analysis seemed to connect common viral pathogens with several of the most significant clusters identified. Later examination showed HLA-associated TCR beta chains had greater clonal expansion than equally common others.

This clone appeared many times. The target antigen is unknown. From germline, CDR1 is MGHRA and CDR2 YSYEKL. The CDR3 totals 18 residues. V was pared by 1 base and J by 2 bases, with 17 bases between. This PCR relied on a set of 60 Vbeta primers and 13 Jbeta primers. Assay used: immunoSEQ multiplex PCR; TCRdb lists only in-frame clones, some missing. The sample lists some 110,000 clones; 55% to 65% were seen once. The TCR was taken from a woman under 40 in good health and CMV-seronegative. The sample taken for sequencing was PBMCs. This sequence joins TRBV4-1 and TRBJ1-4, with D possibly matching TRBD1 (6 bases). The CDR3 nucleotides are TGCGCCAGCAGCCAAGTTGGTGGCAGGGGAACGACTAATGAAAAACTGTTTTTT. This encodes CASSQVGGRGTTNEKLFF.